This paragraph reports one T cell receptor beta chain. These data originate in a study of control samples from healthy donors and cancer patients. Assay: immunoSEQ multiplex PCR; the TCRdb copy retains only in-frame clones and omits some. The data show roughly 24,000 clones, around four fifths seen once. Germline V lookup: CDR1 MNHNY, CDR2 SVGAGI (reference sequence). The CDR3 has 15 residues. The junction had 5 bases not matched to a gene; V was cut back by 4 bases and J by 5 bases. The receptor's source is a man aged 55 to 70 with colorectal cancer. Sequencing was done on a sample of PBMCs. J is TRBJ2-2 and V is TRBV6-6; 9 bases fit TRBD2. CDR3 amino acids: CASSSQRGDTGELFF. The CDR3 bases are TGTGCCAGCAGTTCCCAGCGGGGGGATACCGGGGAGCTGTTTTTT.